This T cell receptor (beta chain) was sequenced for a study of blood T cell repertoires in COVID-19. Study-wide background: The study drew acute and convalescent COVID-19 samples from the United States, Italy and Spain. T cells, B-cell-depleted T cells, or PBMCs provided the cDNA or gDNA that served as material.

Original handling: Estimation of nucleated cell counts relied on the amplification of reference gene primers. The data were produced by immunoSEQ multiplex PCR, yet TCRdb's version contains in-frame clones alone and is incomplete. The V and J calls and clone size are taken from that table; D and trimming were inferred from the DNA. This table has approximately 85,000 clones, about 92% appearing once. This clone was detected only once. This clonotype was sampled from a man aged 45 to 65 with acute or convalescent COVID-19. The source material was peripheral blood.

CDR3 residues: CASSLSRFRDRETNTIYF. The CDR3 DNA is TGTGCCAGCAGCTTAAGCAGATTCCGGGACAGGGAAACGAACACCATATATTTT. The chain couples TRBV7-6 to TRBJ1-3; 9 bases agree with TRBD1. This CDR3 is built from 18 residues. Germline V gene data show CDR1 as SGHVS and CDR2 as FNYEAQ. Germline trimming cut 2 bases from V and 7 bases from J; bases unmatched to any gene: 15.